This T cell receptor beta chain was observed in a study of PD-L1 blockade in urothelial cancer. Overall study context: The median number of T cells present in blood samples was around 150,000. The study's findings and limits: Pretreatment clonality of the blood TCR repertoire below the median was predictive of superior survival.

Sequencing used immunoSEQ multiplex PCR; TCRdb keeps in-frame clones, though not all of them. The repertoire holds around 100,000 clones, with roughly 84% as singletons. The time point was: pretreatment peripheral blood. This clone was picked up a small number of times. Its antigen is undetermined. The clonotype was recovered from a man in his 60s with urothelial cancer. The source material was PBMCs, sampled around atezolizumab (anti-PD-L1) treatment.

Here the CDR3 reads CASSPDRDGYTF. In nucleotides, the CDR3 is TGTGCCAGCAGTCCGGACAGGGACGGCTACACCTTC. J is TRBJ1-2 and V is TRBV6-5; the match to TRBD1 covers 8 bases. V was clipped by 5 bases and J by 8 bases; unmatched bases: 4. CDR3 length: 12 amino acids. Germline V gene lookup returns CDR1 MNHEY and CDR2 SVGAGI.